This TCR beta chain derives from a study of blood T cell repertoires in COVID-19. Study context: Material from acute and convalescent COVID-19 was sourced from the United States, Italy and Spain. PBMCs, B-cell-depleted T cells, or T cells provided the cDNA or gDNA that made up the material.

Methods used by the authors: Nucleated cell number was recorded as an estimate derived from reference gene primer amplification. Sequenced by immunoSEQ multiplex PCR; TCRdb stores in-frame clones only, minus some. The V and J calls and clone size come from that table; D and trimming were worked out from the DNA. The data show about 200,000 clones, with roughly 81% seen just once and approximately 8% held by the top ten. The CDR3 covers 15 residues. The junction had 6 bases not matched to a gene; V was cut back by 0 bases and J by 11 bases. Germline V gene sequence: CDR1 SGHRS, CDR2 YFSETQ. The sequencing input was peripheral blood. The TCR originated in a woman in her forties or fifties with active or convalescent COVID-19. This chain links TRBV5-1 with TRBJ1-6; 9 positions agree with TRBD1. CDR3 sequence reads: CASSLAGQGRAPLHF. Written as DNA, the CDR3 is TGCGCCAGCAGCTTGGCGGGACAGGGTCGTGCACCCCTCCACTTT.